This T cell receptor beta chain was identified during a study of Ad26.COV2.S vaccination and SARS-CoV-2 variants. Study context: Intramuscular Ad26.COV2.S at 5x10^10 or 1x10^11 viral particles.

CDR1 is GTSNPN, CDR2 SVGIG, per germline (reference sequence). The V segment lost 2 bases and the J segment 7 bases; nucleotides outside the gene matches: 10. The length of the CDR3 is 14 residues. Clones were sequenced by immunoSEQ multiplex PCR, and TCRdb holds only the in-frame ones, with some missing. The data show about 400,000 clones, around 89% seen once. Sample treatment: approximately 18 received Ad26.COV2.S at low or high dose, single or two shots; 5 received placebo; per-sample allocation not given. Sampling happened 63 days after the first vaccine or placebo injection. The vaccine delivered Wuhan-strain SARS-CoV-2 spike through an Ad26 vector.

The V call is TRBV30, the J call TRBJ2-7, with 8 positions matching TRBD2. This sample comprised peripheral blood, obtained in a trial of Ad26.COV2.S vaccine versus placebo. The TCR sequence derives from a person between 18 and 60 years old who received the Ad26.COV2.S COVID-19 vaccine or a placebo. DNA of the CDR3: TGTGCCTGGAGTTGGACTAGCAGACGTGGGGAGCAGTACTTC. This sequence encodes CAWSWTSRRGEQYF.